The 10 T cell receptor beta chains presented below share a single source sample, sequenced in a study of blood T cell repertoires in COVID-19 (TCRdb year 2020). The protocol used for the library was the immunoSEQ multiplex PCR assay. TCRdb took this table from immuneACCESS and kept in-frame rearrangements with V and J called. Such tables lack part of the clones; where checked against another copy, unresolved V genes explain under half of the gap, and the rest is unexplained. This sample lists roughly 290,000 clones; around 86% were detected once. Of the sample, around 1.7% falls within the top ten clones. The sequenced sample was PBMCs or T cells enriched from blood (not recorded which). These receptors were obtained from a woman between 40 and 50 years old who had recovered from COVID-19.

V and J are TRBV3-1 (or the pseudogene TRBV3-2) and TRBJ2-2; D ambiguous. The CDR3 runs 18 residues. Germline CDR1 LGHDT, CDR2 YNNKEL (reference sequence). The V gene lost 0 bases and the J gene lost 1 base, with 15 bases spanning the gap. The chain's CDR3 is CASSQDYFGTVNTGELFF. The CDR3 bases are TGTGCCAGCAGCCAAGACTATTTCGGAACAGTGAACACCGGGGAGCTGTTTTTT.

The genes are TRBV5-1 and TRBJ2-5; the D gene is possibly TRBD2 (6 bases). The germline V gene has CDR1 SGHRS and CDR2 YFSETQ. Trimming cost V 3 bases and J 1 base, with 16 bases left between them. The CDR3 loop spans 16 amino acids. The CDR3 coding sequence is TGCGCCAGCAGCTGGCCCCCGGGGGACCTCCAAGAGACCCAGTACTTC. It yields the protein CASSWPPGDLQETQYF.

The genes are TRBV4-1 and TRBJ2-7, with 8 bases that match TRBD2. V shed 4 bases and J 4 bases; nucleotides not matched to a gene: 12. Germline CDR1 reads MGHRA; CDR2 reads YSYEKL. The length of the CDR3 is 16 residues. The CDR3 sequence: CASSPYGTRDHYEQYF. The CDR3 nucleotides read TGCGCCAGCAGCCCTTACGGGACTAGAGATCATTACGAGCAGTACTTC.

The rearrangement uses TRBV19 and TRBJ1-2, with 11 positions matching TRBD1. V lost 6 bases to trimming and J lost 0 bases; unmatched junction nucleotides: 0. This CDR3 is built from 14 residues. The germline V gene encodes CDR1 LNHDA and CDR2 SQIVND (reference sequence). The CDR3 bases are TGTGCCAGTAGGGGACAGGGGGCTAACTATGGCTACACCTTC. The encoded protein is CASRGQGANYGYTF.

This chain joins TRBV3-1 (or the pseudogene TRBV3-2) and TRBJ1-2; D might be TRBD1 (6 bases). The CDR3 sequence is 15 residues long. Germline V gives CDR1 LGHDT, CDR2 YNNKEL (reference sequence). Trimming shortened V by 1 base and J by 4 bases, and 13 bases separated the two germline ends. CDR3 nucleotide sequence: TGTGCCAGCAGCCAAGTGACAGGAGAAACCTATGGCTACACCTTC. Amino acids: CASSQVTGETYGYTF.

The chain combines TRBV2 with TRBJ2-2; maybe TRBD1 (6 bases). Trimming took off 0 bases at V and 6 bases at J, with 11 bases between the two ends. The CDR3 extends over 15 amino acids. Germline CDR1 is SNHLY and CDR2 is FYNNEI. CDR3 sequence: CASSEAVQGSGELFF. CDR3 nucleotides: TGTGCCAGCAGTGAAGCGGTTCAGGGGTCCGGGGAGCTGTTTTTT.

This chain connects TRBV11-3 to TRBJ2-5, with D possibly being TRBD1 (6 bases). This CDR3 is 14 amino acids long. CDR1 SGHNT and CDR2 YENEEA come from the germline V gene. V lost 5 bases to trimming and J lost 5 bases, with 15 bases between them. The CDR3: CASSPTGGQETQYF. CDR3 bases: TGTGCCAGCAGCCCGACAGGCGGACAGGAGACCCAGTACTTC. The whole variable domain, filled in from reference TRBV11-3 and TRBJ2-5, reads EAGVVQSPRYKIIEKKQPVAFWCNPISGHNTLYWYLQNLGQGPELLIRYENEEAVDDSQLPKDRFSAERLKGVDSTLKIQPAELGDSAVYLCASSPTGGQETQYFGPGTRLLVL.

The chain joins TRBV18 to TRBJ1-1; a weak D match, TRBD1 (6 bases). Per germline, CDR1 KGHSH and CDR2 LQKENI. The CDR3 covers 16 residues. V shed 2 bases and J shed 1 base, with 14 bases lying between them. The CDR3 loop reads CASSPRDIPQNTEAFF. CDR3 nucleotide sequence: TGTGCCAGCTCACCAAGGGACATCCCCCAGAACACTGAAGCTTTCTTT. Combining the CDR3 with reference TRBV18 and TRBJ1-1 gives the whole variable domain NAGVMQNPRHLVRRRGQEARLRCSPMKGHSHVYWYRQLPEEGLKFMVYLQKENIIDESGMPKERFSAEFPKEGPSILRIQQVVRGDSAAYFCASSPRDIPQNTEAFFGQGTRLTVV.

This CDR3 reads CASIQGGQIYGYTF. The CDR3 region has the DNA TGTGCCAGCATCCAAGGGGGACAGATCTATGGCTACACCTTC. The J gene is TRBJ1-2, the V gene TRBV28; 7 bases align to TRBD1. Germline CDR1 reads MDHEN; CDR2 reads SYDVKM. CDR3 length: 14 residues. V shed 7 bases, J shed 4 bases, and the junction held 9 bases outside the gene matches.

V is TRBV27 and J is TRBJ1-5; D is unclear. The CDR3 runs 15 residues. Trimming shortened V by 2 bases and J by 0 bases, and 8 bases separated the two germline ends. Per the germline V gene, CDR1 is MNHEY and CDR2 is SMNVEV (reference sequence). In DNA, the CDR3 is TGTGCCAGCAGTTTAAAGCGGACTAGCAATCAGCCCCAGCATTTT. Encoded protein: CASSLKRTSNQPQHF.